Presented here are 21 T cell receptor beta chains from one specimen sequenced in a study of T-cell reconstitution after alpha-beta-depleted transplantation in children. Unique molecular identifiers tagged the TCRbeta library. TCRdb fed the PCR reads into MiXCR, producing one record per CDR3 protein. Of 700,000 to 850,000 distinct CDR3 sequences in the sample, roughly 16% were seen once. Sequencing was performed on PBMCs, mostly from graft donor cells, taken 360 days after TCRalphabeta/CD19-depleted stem cell transplant. These receptor sequences come from a male patient aged 10-17 years who had a stem cell transplant for acute lymphoblastic leukemia, so the T cells may come from the graft donor.

This sequence joins TRBV28 and TRBJ1-4; D gene ambiguous. V was shortened by 8 bases and J by 8 bases, with 18 bases between the two germline ends. The germline CDR1 and CDR2 sequences are MDHEN and SYDVKM. This CDR3 contains 14 residues. In nucleotides, the CDR3 is TGTGCCAGCGGACGTGGCGGGTTAGGGGAAAAACTGTTTTTT. This gives the protein CASGRGGLGEKLFF.

The chain is built from TRBV29-1 and TRBJ2-7; D is possibly TRBD1 or TRBD2 (5 bases each). Germline CDR1 reads SQVTM; CDR2 reads ANQGSEA. V was trimmed by 7 bases and J by 0 bases, leaving 16 bases between them. CDR3 length: 14 residues. CDR3 coding DNA: TGCAGCGCTACGGGACGTGTGAGCTCCTACGAGCAGTACTTC. Encoded protein: CSATGRVSSYEQYF.

This rearrangement joins TRBV10-3 to TRBJ2-7; no clear D gene. Trimming removed 3 bases from V and 2 bases from J, with 11 bases in between. The germline CDR1 and CDR2 sequences are ENHRY and SYGVKD. The CDR3 has 14 amino acids. The CDR3 DNA follows: TGTGCCATCAGTGATGGGTCCGGTCCCTACGAGCAGTACTTC. The encoded protein is CAISDGSGPYEQYF.

The chain recombines TRBV7-8 with TRBJ2-7; D unclear. Trimming left V 2 bases short and J 2 bases short, with 13 bases between. Germline lookup yields CDR1 SGHVS and CDR2 FQNEAQ. This CDR3 comprises 15 residues. This CDR3 reads CASSLMAGDPYEQYF. The CDR3 DNA sequence: TGTGCCAGCAGCTTAATGGCAGGAGATCCCTACGAGCAGTACTTC.

This clonotype was observed at least ten times. The J gene is TRBJ1-1, the V gene TRBV2; D call uncertain. The CDR3 consists of 15 residues. Germline lookup yields CDR1 SNHLY and CDR2 FYNNEI. Trimming shortened V by 5 bases and J by 1 base, and 14 bases separated the two germline ends. CDR3 amino acids: CASSPFLIANTEAFF. In nucleotides, the CDR3 is TGTGCCAGCAGTCCCTTCTTGATTGCGAACACTGAAGCTTTCTTT.

This clonotype was observed a handful of times. V usage is TRBV4-2 and J usage is TRBJ2-1; maybe TRBD1 (7 bases). The V gene's germline CDR1 is LGHNA and CDR2 YNFKEQ. This CDR3 contains 18 residues. Trimming left V 3 bases short and J 2 bases short, with 20 bases between. CDR3 sequence (DNA): TGTGCCAGCAGCCATCGAGGCGGGAACAGGGGCACCTACAATGAGCAGTTCTTC. This translates into CASSHRGGNRGTYNEQFF.

There are a few counts of this clonotype. This rearrangement joins TRBV2 to TRBJ2-2; D is ambiguous. The germline CDR1 and CDR2 sequences are SNHLY and FYNNEI. CDR3 length equals 14 residues. V lost 7 bases to trimming and J lost 1 base, with 10 bases between them. CDR3 residues: CASTLGGNTGELFF. DNA for the CDR3: TGTGCCAGCACTCTCGGCGGGAACACCGGGGAGCTGTTTTTT. The full variable domain, in which reference TRBV2 and TRBJ2-2 provide the parts outside the CDR3, is EPEVTQTPSHQVTQMGQEVILRCVPISNHLYFYWYRQILGQKVEFLVSFYNNEISEKSEIFDDQFSVERPDGSNFTLKIRSTKLEDSAMYFCASTLGGNTGELFFGEGSRLTVL.

The chain has TRBV21-1 and TRBJ2-4; the table's D call, TRBD2, was not checked against the DNA. TRBV21-1 represents a pseudogene. This CDR3 contains 18 residues. The DNA for the CDR3 is TGTGCCAGCAACCCGGGACTAGCGGGTGTTTTAGCCAAAAACATTCAGTACTTC. It encodes CASNPGLAGVLAKNIQYF.

This clonotype was counted between two and nine times. The chain uses TRBV7-2 and TRBJ2-3; no clear D gene. The germline V gene has CDR1 SGHTA and CDR2 FQGNSA. Trimming took 0 bases from V and 7 from J, leaving 11 bases between them. The CDR3 sequence is 14 residues long. CDR3 bases: TGTGCCAGCAGCTTAGCGGCCGCCACTTATACGCAGTATTTT. It translates to CASSLAAATYTQYF.

In its sample, this clonotype was seen a few times. The chain's CDR3 is CAISETTSGSGQYF. DNA for the CDR3: TGTGCCATCAGTGAGACCACTAGCGGGAGTGGGCAGTACTTC. The chain employs TRBV10-3 and TRBJ2-7; 11 bases are shared with TRBD2. Germline loops: CDR1 ENHRY, CDR2 SYGVKD. Losses at the gene ends were 2 bases for V and 9 bases for J; bases not matched to a gene: 6. This CDR3 is built from 14 residues.

This clonotype was picked up a small number of times. The rearrangement links TRBV5-1 to TRBJ2-5; no clear D. The V end was cut by 0 bases, the J end by 4 bases, with 22 bases between. Germline CDR1 is SGHRS and CDR2 is YFSETQ. The CDR3 is made up of 18 amino acids. The CDR3 nucleotides read TGCGCCAGCAGCTTGGTGGGCGCGGTCACGACTGCCTTAGAGACCCAGTACTTC. It codes for CASSLVGAVTTALETQYF.

This clonotype was seen only a few times. The CDR3 DNA reads TGTGCCAGCAGCCAACGGACAGGGATTGGAGAGACCCAGTACTTC. It is translated as CASSQRTGIGETQYF. V gene TRBV14 combines with J gene TRBJ2-5; 8 nucleotides agree with TRBD1. This CDR3 region has 15 residues. Per germline, CDR1 SGHDN and CDR2 FVKESK. V shed 2 bases, J shed 4 bases, and the junction held 6 bases outside the gene matches. Variable domain in full (rest from reference TRBV14 and TRBJ2-5): EAGVTQFPSHSVIEKGQTVTLRCDPISGHDNLYWYRRVMGKEIKFLLHFVKESKQDESGMPNNRFLAERTGGTYSTLKVQPAELEDSGVYFCASSQRTGIGETQYFGPGTRLLVL.

V usage is TRBV18 and J usage is TRBJ1-1; 11 bases fit TRBD1. The length of the CDR3 is 15 residues. Trimming at V came to 1 base and at J to 5 bases, leaving 3 bases not matched to a gene. Germline CDR1 and CDR2: KGHSH and LQKENI. CDR3 protein: CASSPLGDRGTEAFF. CDR3 bases: TGTGCCAGCTCACCACTGGGGGACAGGGGGACTGAAGCTTTCTTT. Drawing the rest from reference TRBV18 and TRBJ1-1, the complete variable domain is NAGVMQNPRHLVRRRGQEARLRCSPMKGHSHVYWYRQLPEEGLKFMVYLQKENIIDESGMPKERFSAEFPKEGPSILRIQQVVRGDSAAYFCASSPLGDRGTEAFFGQGTRLTVV.

This clonotype has a handful of counts. The chain joins TRBV19 to TRBJ2-1, with a weak D call TRBD2 (5 bases). The CDR3 is 14 amino acids. CDR1 LNHDA and CDR2 SQIVND come from the germline V gene (reference sequence). V was cut by 3 bases and J by 8 bases, with 14 bases left in between. The CDR3 DNA sequence: TGTGCCAGTAGTATCCCCAAGCTGAGGGATGAGCAGTTCTTC. Translation: CASSIPKLRDEQFF.

This clonotype was found a few times. The chain couples TRBV5-6 to TRBJ2-5, with 7 bases that match TRBD1. The ends lost 4 bases at V and 5 bases at J; junction bases unmatched: 11. The CDR3 loop spans 15 amino acids. The germline V gene has CDR1 SGHDT and CDR2 YYEEEE. CDR3: CASSISTGMGETQYF. As DNA, the CDR3 is TGTGCCAGCAGCATCTCGACAGGGATGGGGGAGACCCAGTACTTC.

CDR3 residues: CASRADAGRYGYTF. The CDR3 DNA sequence: TGTGCCAGCAGGGCCGACGCGGGAAGGTATGGCTACACCTTC. The V and J genes are TRBV25-1 and TRBJ1-2, with D uncertain. The V gene's germline CDR1 is MGHDK and CDR2 SYGVNS. The CDR3 loop spans 14 amino acids. V lost 6 bases, J lost 5 bases, and 16 bases lay in between.

This clonotype was counted ten times or more. The CDR3 here is CAIRLGRDSSYEQYF. As DNA, the CDR3 is TGTGCCATCAGGCTGGGGAGGGATTCCTCCTACGAGCAGTACTTC. The V call is TRBV10-3, the J call TRBJ2-7; 7 nucleotides match TRBD2. Germline CDR1 reads ENHRY; CDR2 reads SYGVKD. There are 15 residues in the CDR3. The ends lost 6 bases at V and 0 bases at J; junction bases unmatched: 8.

The J gene is TRBJ2-3, the V gene TRBV7-3; a weak D match, TRBD1 (6 bases). In germline, CDR1 is SGHTA, CDR2 FQGTGA. The V gene lost 5 bases and the J gene lost 2 bases, with 14 bases spanning the gap. CDR3 length: 15 amino acids. The CDR3 DNA is TGTGCCAGCAGCACCTACGGACAGCCCACAGATACGCAGTATTTT. This codes for CASSTYGQPTDTQYF.

This clonotype was picked up a small number of times. The V and J genes are TRBV4-1 and TRBJ2-5, with D possibly being TRBD2 (6 bases). V lost 1 base to trimming and J lost 5 bases, with 14 bases between them. The CDR3 is made up of 15 amino acids. Per the germline V gene, CDR1 is MGHRA and CDR2 is YSYEKL. CDR3 DNA: TGCGCCAGCAGCCAAGTTGCGGGGTTGGGGGAGACCCAGTACTTC. Encoded protein: CASSQVAGLGETQYF.

The table lists this clonotype with a few counts. The chain carries TRBV5-1 and TRBJ2-1, with TRBD2 matching over 12 bases. Trimming took 4 bases from V and 10 from J; bases not matched to a gene: 12. Germline loops: CDR1 SGHRS, CDR2 YFSETQ. This CDR3 contains 16 residues. This CDR3 is CASSDSGLAGSNEQFF. The CDR3 DNA is TGCGCCAGCAGCGACTCCGGACTAGCGGGATCTAACGAGCAGTTCTTC.

This chain joins TRBV5-1 and TRBJ2-7, with D possibly being TRBD1 (6 bases). This CDR3 spans 15 amino acids. The germline gives CDR1 SGHRS, CDR2 YFSETQ. Trimming left V 1 base short and J 3 bases short, with 14 bases between. The CDR3 DNA follows: TGCGCCAGCAGCTTGAGGGCAGGGGATCGCTACGAGCAGTACTTC. Amino acids: CASSLRAGDRYEQYF.